This entry features one TCR beta chain sequence. Its antigen is undetermined. These data come from a study of T cell responses to AZD1222 COVID-19 vaccine. Whole-study results and caveats: Nearly half of unique spike-specific TCRs reportedly avoided B.1.351 and B.1.1.7 mutated regions.

TCRdb's table, derived via immunoSEQ multiplex PCR, lists solely in-frame clones and lacks some. Of 150,000 to 200,000 clones listed, just over 90% are singletons. This CDR3 comprises 17 residues. Germline V CDR1 and CDR2: SGHVS, FQNEAQ. V was shortened by 1 base and J by 0 bases, with 13 bases between the two germline ends. V and J are TRBV7-8 and TRBJ1-5; tentative D call: TRBD1 (6 bases). Sequenced material: peripheral blood, taken 28 days after the second AZD1222 dose. This sequence was found in an adult who received the AZD1222 COVID-19 vaccine. The CDR3 DNA sequence: TGTGCCAGCAGCTTAGAGTCGGGGGCACTTAGCAATCAGCCCCAGCATTTT. Translated: CASSLESGALSNQPQHF.